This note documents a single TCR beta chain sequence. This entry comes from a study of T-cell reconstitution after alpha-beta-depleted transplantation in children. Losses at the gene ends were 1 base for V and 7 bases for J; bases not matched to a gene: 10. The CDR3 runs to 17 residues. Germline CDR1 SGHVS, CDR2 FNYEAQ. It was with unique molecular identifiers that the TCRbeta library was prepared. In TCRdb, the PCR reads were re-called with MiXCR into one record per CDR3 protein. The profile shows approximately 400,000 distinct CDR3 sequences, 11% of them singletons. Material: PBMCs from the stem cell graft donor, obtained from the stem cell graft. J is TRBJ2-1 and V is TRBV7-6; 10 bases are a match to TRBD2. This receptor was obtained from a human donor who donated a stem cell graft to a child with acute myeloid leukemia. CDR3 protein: CASSLVPSGRAWNEQFF. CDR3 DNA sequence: TGTGCCAGCAGCTTAGTTCCCAGCGGGAGGGCCTGGAATGAGCAGTTCTTC.